Given below is one TCR beta chain in context. Noted time point: patch test 1, 2 weeks after DPC sensitization. Treatment noted: therapeutic diphenylcyclopropenone sensitization with weekly scalp DPC. Drawing of blood took place ahead of applying each patch test. Unique molecular identifiers were attached to individual cDNA molecules during library preparation. One entry per CDR3 protein results from TCRdb running MiXCR on the RACE reads. The sample carries fewer than 130,000 distinct CDR3 sequences, about 10% recorded once. The data stem from a study of human T cells and chemical hapten exposure. The CDR3 totals 18 residues. Germline V lookup: CDR1 MGHRA, CDR2 YSYEKL. V was clipped by 1 base and J by 0 bases; unmatched bases: 6.

The chain combines TRBV4-1 with TRBJ2-6, with 7 positions matching TRBD2. The TCR comes from a woman aged 40 to 50 with alopecia areata. Some clones in this sample may be carry-over from other donors' samples. Sequenced here: whole blood, sampled in connection with sensitization to the hapten diphenylcyclopropenone (DPC). CDR3: CASSQASGRGSGANVLTF. As DNA, the CDR3 is TGCGCCAGCAGCCAAGCCTCGGGGAGGGGCTCTGGGGCCAACGTCCTGACTTTC.